Presented here are 29 T cell receptor beta chains from one specimen sequenced in a study of beta chain features in type 1 diabetes. Investigators reverse transcribed all isolated RNA, so they sequenced expressed TCRB transcripts. Sequencing used immunoSEQ multiplex PCR; TCRdb keeps in-frame clones, though not all of them. The sample has a few hundred thousand clones, over 10% seen once; the top ten hold less than 0.02%. The sample consisted of naive CD4+ T cells from blood. These receptors were collected from a young man in good health.

The V and J genes are TRBV29-1 and TRBJ1-2, with D tentatively TRBD1 (6 bases). Deletions cut 4 bases from V and 2 bases from J, with 11 bases between. CDR3 length equals 13 residues. The germline V gene has CDR1 SQVTM and CDR2 ANQGSEA. This chain's CDR3 is CSVVTGLNYGYTF. The CDR3 nucleotides read TGCAGCGTTGTCACAGGGCTAAACTATGGCTACACCTTC.

The gene calls are TRBV5-1 and TRBJ2-3; 7 bases align to TRBD2. The CDR3 contains 18 residues. The ends lost 0 bases at V and 0 bases at J; junction bases unmatched: 10. CDR1 is SGHRS and CDR2 is YFSETQ in the germline V gene. The CDR3 here is CASSLDGSSGPSTDTQYF. DNA of the CDR3: TGCGCCAGCAGCTTGGATGGGTCTAGCGGACCTAGCACAGATACGCAGTATTTT.

The rearrangement joins TRBV18 to TRBJ2-7; 7 bases match TRBD1. The CDR3 extends over 14 amino acids. In germline, CDR1 is KGHSH, CDR2 LQKENI. The junction had 3 bases not matched to a gene; V was cut back by 3 bases and J by 1 base. CDR3 protein: CASSPPGQSYEQYF. The DNA for the CDR3 is TGTGCCAGCTCACCCCCGGGACAGTCCTACGAGCAGTACTTC.

In this sample, this clone turned up a few times. The J gene is TRBJ2-7, the V gene TRBV5-1; D is ambiguous. The CDR3 consists of 13 residues. Between the trimmed V and J ends, which lost 0 bases and 3 bases, there was a span of 7 bases. CDR1 and CDR2 (germline): SGHRS, YFSETQ. In nucleotides, the CDR3 is TGCGCCAGCAGCTTGGGTTTAGACTACGAGCAGTACTTC. Its protein is CASSLGLDYEQYF.

This clone turned up a few times. V and J are TRBV9 and TRBJ1-5; 7 bases fit TRBD1. Germline CDR1 is SGDLS and CDR2 is YYNGEE. V trimming: 4 bases; J trimming: 6 bases; junction bases outside the gene matches: 10. The CDR3 contains 15 residues. The CDR3 region is CASSPYETGSQPQHF. CDR3 coding DNA: TGTGCCAGCAGCCCATACGAGACAGGGAGTCAGCCCCAGCATTTT.

The V and J genes are TRBV7-7 and TRBJ2-3; 11 positions match TRBD2. Germline V gives CDR1 SSHAT, CDR2 FNYEAQ (reference sequence). The CDR3 totals 16 residues. V was pared by 1 base and J by 3 bases, with 3 bases of the junction left unmatched. The CDR3 region is CASSLGTSGGTDTQYF. Here the CDR3 DNA reads TGTGCCAGCAGCTTAGGAACTAGCGGGGGAACAGATACGCAGTATTTT.

J is TRBJ1-1 and V is TRBV9; possible D gene TRBD1, 6 bases. CDR1 SGDLS and CDR2 YYNGEE come from the germline V gene. This CDR3 has 14 amino acids. Trimming took 1 base from V and 7 from J, leaving 14 bases between them. The CDR3 loop reads CASSVSGTSVEAFF. The CDR3 coding sequence is TGTGCCAGCAGCGTATCCGGGACATCTGTTGAAGCTTTCTTT. Looking up the rest from reference TRBV9 and TRBJ1-1 gives the full variable domain: DSGVTQTPKHLITATGQRVTLRCSPRSGDLSVYWYQQSLDQGLQFLIQYYNGEERAKGNILERFSAQQFPDLHSELNLSSLELGDSALYFCASSVSGTSVEAFFGQGTRLTVV.

This clone was seen more than once but under ten times. The V gene is TRBV18, the J gene TRBJ2-7; the D gene is possibly TRBD1 (5 bases). Germline-derived CDR1 and CDR2 are KGHSH and LQKENI. The V end lost 1 base, the J end lost 3 bases, and 13 bases lay between the germline ends. This CDR3 has 15 amino acids. CDR3 loop: CASSPRVDRVYEQYF. CDR3 coding DNA: TGTGCCAGCTCACCACGTGTTGACAGAGTCTACGAGCAGTACTTC.

This clone was counted between two and nine times. The chain's CDR3 is CASSPKSLSSYEQYF. DNA of the CDR3: TGTGCCAGCTCACCCAAGAGCTTAAGCTCCTACGAGCAGTACTTC. This chain joins TRBV18 and TRBJ2-7; no clear D gene. V was shortened by 3 bases and J by 0 bases, with 12 bases between the two germline ends. Germline assignment: CDR1 KGHSH and CDR2 LQKENI. CDR3 size: 15 residues.

In this sample, this clone turned up a few times. The chain couples TRBV19 to TRBJ1-1, with 7 positions matching TRBD1. The V and J ends lost 9 bases and 0 bases, in that order; junction bases with no gene match: 4. CDR1 and CDR2 (germline): LNHDA, SQIVND (reference sequence). The CDR3 sequence is 13 residues long. The CDR3: CASRQGLNTEAFF. In DNA, the CDR3 is TGTGCCAGCCGACAGGGCTTGAACACTGAAGCTTTCTTT.

This clone was found many times. The rearrangement uses TRBV29-1 and TRBJ1-5; D perhaps matches TRBD1 (5 bases). Germline V gene sequence: CDR1 SQVTM, CDR2 ANQGSEA. With 4 bases removed from V and 3 bases from J, the gap between germline ends came to 10 bases. The CDR3 contains 13 residues. The CDR3 DNA is TGCAGCGTTGCTCGGGGGATCAATCAGCCCCAGCATTTT. It encodes CSVARGINQPQHF. Complete variable domain (other parts from reference TRBV29-1 and TRBJ1-5): SAVISQKPSRDICQRGTSLTIQCQVDSQVTMMFWYRQQPGQSLTLIATANQGSEATYESGFVIDKFPISRPNLTFSTLTVSNMSPEDSSIYLCSVARGINQPQHFGDGTRLSIL.

Only a few counts were recorded for this clone. This chain connects TRBV7-9 to TRBJ1-1; D may be TRBD1 (6 bases). Trimming pared 0 bases from V and 7 bases from J, leaving 12 bases between. The CDR3 covers 14 residues. The V gene's germline CDR1 is SEHNR and CDR2 FQNEAQ (reference sequence). The CDR3 DNA is TGTGCCAGCAGCTTAGCCGGGACACGTAATGAAGCTTTCTTT. Amino acids: CASSLAGTRNEAFF.

The chain combines TRBV4-3 with TRBJ2-2, with 12 positions matching TRBD1. V gave up 4 bases and J gave up 7 bases; unmatched junction bases: 7. The CDR3 is made up of 16 amino acids. Germline assignment: CDR1 LGHNA and CDR2 YSLEER. The CDR3: CASSPGDRGRIGELFF. The DNA for the CDR3 is TGCGCCAGCAGCCCGGGGGACAGGGGGCGGATCGGGGAGCTGTTTTTT.

The gene calls are TRBV9 and TRBJ2-3; 9 nucleotides match TRBD2. Germline CDR1 SGDLS, CDR2 YYNGEE. The CDR3 has 16 amino acids. The V and J ends lost 0 bases and 0 bases, in that order; junction bases with no gene match: 2. The CDR3 nucleotides are TGTGCCAGCAGCGTAGGGGCGGGAGGGAGCACAGATACGCAGTATTTT. This gives the protein CASSVGAGGSTDTQYF.

This clone showed up just a few times. The rearrangement joins TRBV19 to TRBJ1-5, with TRBD1 matching over 10 bases. From germline, CDR1 is LNHDA and CDR2 SQIVND (reference sequence). V shed 7 bases and J 5 bases; nucleotides not matched to a gene: 2. The CDR3 extends over 13 amino acids. CDR3 in DNA: TGTGCCAGTATGGGACAGGGGTATCAGCCCCAGCATTTT. It translates to CASMGQGYQPQHF.

This clone has more than one count but fewer than ten. The rearrangement links TRBV30 to TRBJ2-3; D perhaps matches TRBD2 (5 bases). CDR1 is GTSNPN, CDR2 SVGIG, per germline (reference sequence). The CDR3 runs to 12 residues. With 2 bases removed from V and 10 bases from J, the gap between germline ends came to 13 bases. Here the CDR3 DNA reads TGTGCCTGGAGTCCGGACTCTACCTCGCAGTATTTT. This sequence encodes CAWSPDSTSQYF.

There are a few counts of this clone. The V gene is TRBV7-2, the J gene TRBJ2-5; TRBD1 aligns across 7 bases. V shed 5 bases, J shed 2 bases, and the junction held 11 bases outside the gene matches. The CDR3 loop spans 16 amino acids. Germline V gives CDR1 SGHTA, CDR2 FQGNSA. CDR3 sequence (DNA): TGTGCCAGCAGCAAATTCCGGGACAGCGCTCAAGAGACCCAGTACTTC. This translates into CASSKFRDSAQETQYF. Drawing the rest from reference TRBV7-2 and TRBJ2-5, the complete variable domain is GAGVSQSPSNKVTEKGKDVELRCDPISGHTALYWYRQSLGQGLEFLIYFQGNSAPDKSGLPSDRFSAERTGGSVSTLTIQRTQQEDSAVYLCASSKFRDSAQETQYFGPGTRLLVL.

The V and J genes are TRBV27 and TRBJ2-6; perhaps TRBD1 as D (5 bases). The CDR3 runs 14 residues. In germline, CDR1 is MNHEY, CDR2 SMNVEV (reference sequence). The V gene lost 5 bases and the J gene lost 0 bases, with 5 bases spanning the gap. The CDR3, as DNA: TGTGCCAGCAGTCAGGGCTCTGGGGCCAACGTCCTGACTTTC. Protein: CASSQGSGANVLTF.

The chain couples TRBV7-9 to TRBJ2-3; no clear D gene. Germline CDR1 SEHNR, CDR2 FQNEAQ (reference sequence). This CDR3 spans 15 amino acids. Trimming removed 5 bases at V and 0 bases at J, with 12 bases between. CDR3 DNA: TGTGCCAGCAGCCCCCCCGTCCCTAGCACAGATACGCAGTATTTT. Translation gives CASSPPVPSTDTQYF.

This clone was found a few times. This chain uses TRBV6-5 with TRBJ2-5, with D maybe TRBD1 (6 bases). V was clipped by 6 bases and J by 1 base, with 12 bases between them. Germline V gives CDR1 MNHEY, CDR2 SVGAGI. CDR3 length equals 14 residues. This CDR3 reads CASSSTGTQETQYF. The CDR3 DNA sequence: TGTGCCAGCAGCAGTACAGGGACCCAAGAGACCCAGTACTTC.

This chain joins TRBV6-5 and TRBJ2-1, with 9 bases aligning to TRBD2. This CDR3 is 15 amino acids long. From germline, CDR1 is MNHEY and CDR2 SVGAGI. V lost 0 bases, J lost 5 bases, and 2 bases stayed unmatched. CDR3 amino acids: CASSYSASGNNEQFF. The CDR3 bases are TGTGCCAGCAGTTACTCGGCTAGCGGGAACAATGAGCAGTTCTTC.

This clone occurred a few times. The chain uses TRBV5-1 and TRBJ1-1; a weak D match, TRBD1 (5 bases). V was cut by 4 bases and J by 2 bases, with 18 bases left in between. Per the germline V gene, CDR1 is SGHRS and CDR2 is YFSETQ. The CDR3 extends over 16 amino acids. In DNA, the CDR3 is TGCGCCAGCAGCGAAAGGCCCGGGGGAGGAAACACTGAAGCTTTCTTT. Amino acids: CASSERPGGGNTEAFF.

The sample holds a few counts of this clone. The J gene is TRBJ1-2, the V gene TRBV7-3; perhaps TRBD1 as D (6 bases). Trimming took off 6 bases at V and 4 bases at J, with 15 bases between the two ends. Per germline, CDR1 SGHTA and CDR2 FQGTGA. The CDR3 extends over 14 amino acids. The CDR3 bases are TGTGCCAGCAGTCAAGGGGGATCCGGCTATGGCTACACCTTC. Amino acid sequence: CASSQGGSGYGYTF.

There are a few counts of this clone. This chain uses TRBV28 with TRBJ2-5; 7 bases are a match to TRBD1. The V and J ends lost 6 bases and 2 bases, in that order; junction bases with no gene match: 0. From germline, CDR1 is MDHEN and CDR2 SYDVKM. CDR3 length: 12 amino acids. The CDR3 sequence is CASSRGQETQYF. The CDR3 DNA reads TGTGCCAGCAGCAGGGGGCAAGAGACCCAGTACTTC. The variable domain in full, completed from reference TRBV28 and TRBJ2-5, reads DVKVTQSSRYLVKRTGEKVFLECVQDMDHENMFWYRQDPGLGLRLIYFSYDVKMKEKGDIPEGYSVSREKKERFSLILESASTNQTSMYLCASSRGQETQYFGPGTRLLVL.

There are a few counts of this clone. This chain connects TRBV10-3 to TRBJ2-3, with TRBD1 as a possible D gene (5 bases). CDR1 and CDR2 from the germline V gene are ENHRY and SYGVKD. V shed 0 bases and J shed 14 bases, with 12 bases lying between them. The CDR3 spans 12 residues. CDR3 sequence: CAISESLDTWYF. For the CDR3, the DNA is TGTGCCATCAGTGAGTCGTTGGACACGTGGTATTTT.

This clone was counted a few times. The V and J genes are TRBV14 and TRBJ1-1; perhaps TRBD1 as D (6 bases). CDR3 size: 12 residues. Germline-derived CDR1 and CDR2 are SGHDN and FVKESK. The V end was cut by 2 bases, the J end by 7 bases, with 8 bases between. The CDR3 DNA is TGTGCCAGCAGCCAAACAGGGTTTGAAGCTTTCTTT. This translates into CASSQTGFEAFF. The full variable domain, its missing parts supplied by reference TRBV14 and TRBJ1-1, is EAGVTQFPSHSVIEKGQTVTLRCDPISGHDNLYWYRRVMGKEIKFLLHFVKESKQDESGMPNNRFLAERTGGTYSTLKVQPAELEDSGVYFCASSQTGFEAFFGQGTRLTVV.

This clone was seen more than once but under ten times. V is TRBV7-2 and J is TRBJ2-1; 7 bases agree with TRBD1. Germline V gives CDR1 SGHTA, CDR2 FQGNSA. J gave up 4 bases and V 0 bases, and 3 bases lay outside the gene matches. The CDR3 is made up of 15 amino acids. The DNA of the CDR3 is TGTGCCAGCAGCTTAGCAGGGACAGTGTACAATGAGCAGTTCTTC. Amino acid sequence: CASSLAGTVYNEQFF.

V and J are TRBV14 and TRBJ1-4, with 9 bases matching TRBD1. This CDR3 has 15 amino acids. The germline V gene has CDR1 SGHDN and CDR2 FVKESK. CDR3 DNA sequence: TGTATCTCGGACAGGGGAAGGAGTGGGGATGAAAAACTGTTTTTT. This sequence encodes CISDRGRSGDEKLFF.

The J gene is TRBJ1-1, the V gene TRBV5-1; D possibly corresponds to TRBD1 (5 bases). The germline V gene has CDR1 SGHRS and CDR2 YFSETQ. Trimming stripped 0 bases from V and 0 bases from J, with 9 bases between. This CDR3 spans 15 amino acids. The CDR3 DNA is TGCGCCAGCAGCTTGGATGGGGCGGTGAACACTGAAGCTTTCTTT. Translated, it gives CASSLDGAVNTEAFF. Combining the CDR3 with reference TRBV5-1 and TRBJ1-1 gives the whole variable domain KAGVTQTPRYLIKTRGQQVTLSCSPISGHRSVSWYQQTPGQGLQFLFEYFSETQRNKGNFPGRFSGRQFSNSRSEMNVSTLELGDSALYLCASSLDGAVNTEAFFGQGTRLTVV.